This entry lists 14 T cell receptor beta chains sequenced from one sample in a study of shared clonotypes between healthy human individuals. Measured with immunoSEQ multiplex PCR; TCRdb has only the in-frame clones, and not every one. Altogether over a million clones are present, nearly 99% being singletons, with the ten largest covering less than 0.55%. Sequencing used naive CD4+ T cells sorted from blood. Specified subset: CD45RA+ positively selected. These receptors were collected from a young man in good health.

The chain links TRBV25-1 to TRBJ1-2; the D is unclear. V was pared by 5 bases and J by 4 bases, with 11 bases between. The V gene's germline CDR1 is MGHDK and CDR2 SYGVNS. The CDR3 extends over 13 amino acids. Written as DNA, the CDR3 is TGTGCCAGCAGTCTTCCGGGAGGCTATGGCTACACCTTC. Translation: CASSLPGGYGYTF.

The CDR3 nucleotides are TGCAGCGTCCGGATGCAGGGCTATGGCTACACCTTC. Protein: CSVRMQGYGYTF. This chain uses TRBV29-1 with TRBJ1-2; D possibly corresponds to TRBD1 (5 bases). Trimming took off 6 bases at V and 4 bases at J, with 12 bases between the two ends. The CDR3 sequence is 12 residues long. Germline CDR1 SQVTM, CDR2 ANQGSEA.

V gene TRBV9 combines with J gene TRBJ2-1; maybe TRBD2 (6 bases). CDR3 size: 16 residues. CDR1 is SGDLS and CDR2 is YYNGEE in the germline V gene. Trimming cost V 4 bases and J 3 bases, with 17 bases left between them. The CDR3 DNA follows: TGTGCCAGCAGCTCTTGGCCGACTAGGGACTACAATGAGCAGTTCTTC. Its translation: CASSSWPTRDYNEQFF.

V usage is TRBV7-3 and J usage is TRBJ2-5, with D hard to call. V lost 5 bases and J 4 bases, leaving 17 bases between the germline ends. Germline CDR1 is SGHTA and CDR2 is FQGTGA. The CDR3 is 15 amino acids. The CDR3 DNA reads as TGTGCCAGCAGCGATGAGGCCGCCGGCCGAGAGACCCAGTACTTC. Translated, it gives CASSDEAAGRETQYF.

The CDR3 loop is CASSPADSLGRQFF. Here the CDR3 DNA reads TGTGCCAGCAGCCCCGCCGACTCCCTGGGGAGGCAGTTCTTC. J is TRBJ2-1 and V is TRBV7-6, with D possibly being TRBD2 (5 bases). Trimming cost V 5 bases and J 12 bases, with 20 bases left between them. CDR3 length: 14 amino acids. Germline V gene sequence: CDR1 SGHVS, CDR2 FNYEAQ.

Here the CDR3 reads CASSHGTSSTNEKLFF. DNA for the CDR3: TGTGCCAGCAGCCACGGGACATCCTCAACTAATGAAAAACTGTTTTTT. The chain carries TRBV7-6 and TRBJ1-4; TRBD1 is a possible D gene (6 bases). CDR3 length equals 16 residues. Trimming removed 5 bases at V and 0 bases at J, with 13 bases between. CDR1 and CDR2 (germline): SGHVS, FNYEAQ. The full variable domain, rest sourced from reference TRBV7-6 and TRBJ1-4, is GAGVSQSPRYKVTKRGQDVALRCDPISGHVSLYWYRQALGQGPEFLTYFNYEAQQDKSGLPNDRFSAERPEGSISTLTIQRTEQRDSAMYRCASSHGTSSTNEKLFFGSGTQLSVL.

The rearrangement links TRBV2 to TRBJ1-1, with D possibly being TRBD1 (6 bases). Trimming left V 7 bases short and J 4 bases short, with 13 bases between. This CDR3 region has 13 residues. Germline V gene data show CDR1 as SNHLY and CDR2 as FYNNEI. DNA for the CDR3: TGTGCCAGCAACCTTCTGGACAGCACTGAAGCTTTCTTT. Translation gives CASNLLDSTEAFF.

V gene TRBV2 combines with J gene TRBJ2-3; D is uncertain. The CDR3 consists of 13 residues. Trimming removed 8 bases at V and 1 base at J, with 10 bases between. The V gene's germline CDR1 is SNHLY and CDR2 FYNNEI. Here the CDR3 reads CASRPWGTDTQYF. CDR3 sequence (DNA): TGTGCCAGCCGGCCCTGGGGCACAGATACGCAGTATTTT.

The chain has TRBV28 and TRBJ2-1; the match to TRBD1 covers 7 bases. Per germline, CDR1 MDHEN and CDR2 SYDVKM. The junction had 0 bases not matched to a gene; V was cut back by 4 bases and J by 3 bases. CDR3 size: 13 residues. This CDR3 reads CASSWDSYNEQFF. CDR3 DNA sequence: TGTGCCAGCAGTTGGGACAGCTACAATGAGCAGTTCTTC.

This clone was counted a single time. The chain couples TRBV7-6 to TRBJ2-2; D is tentatively TRBD1 or TRBD2 (6 bases each). The length of the CDR3 is 15 residues. The V end was cut by 5 bases, the J end by 2 bases, with 12 bases between. Germline CDR1 reads SGHVS; CDR2 reads FNYEAQ. The CDR3 is CASSRGTLNTGELFF. The DNA of the CDR3 is TGTGCCAGCAGCCGCGGGACACTAAACACCGGGGAGCTGTTTTTT. Full variable domain (missing parts from reference TRBV7-6 and TRBJ2-2): GAGVSQSPRYKVTKRGQDVALRCDPISGHVSLYWYRQALGQGPEFLTYFNYEAQQDKSGLPNDRFSAERPEGSISTLTIQRTEQRDSAMYRCASSRGTLNTGELFFGEGSRLTVL.

This clone was seen once. The J gene is TRBJ1-2, the V gene TRBV7-2; possibly TRBD1 for D (5 bases). Trimming took off 5 bases at V and 8 bases at J, with 12 bases between the two ends. CDR1 is SGHTA, CDR2 FQGNSA, per germline. CDR3 length: 12 amino acids. CDR3 in DNA: TGTGCCAGCAGCCAAGGCAGGGCCGGCTACACCTTC. Translating gives CASSQGRAGYTF.

This clone was found once. This rearrangement joins TRBV7-8 to TRBJ1-3, with D uncertain. Trimming pared 0 bases from V and 0 bases from J, leaving 9 bases between. CDR3 length: 16 amino acids. Looked up from germline, CDR1 is SGHVS and CDR2 is FQNEAQ. CDR3 nucleotide sequence: TGTGCCAGCAGCTTAGCTCGCCTCCCCTCTGGAAACACCATATATTTT. Translating gives CASSLARLPSGNTIYF.

Points on this clone: Other nucleotide sequences in the sample specify the same CDR3. The chain links TRBV5-1 to TRBJ2-3; D remains unclear. The V end lost 0 bases, the J end lost 0 bases, and 8 bases lay between the germline ends. Germline CDR1 and CDR2: SGHRS and YFSETQ. The CDR3 totals 15 residues. CDR3 coding DNA: TGCGCCAGCAGCTTGGATTCAGTTAGCACAGATACGCAGTATTTT. It translates to CASSLDSVSTDTQYF.

The V gene is TRBV6-6, the J gene TRBJ2-7, with D perhaps matching TRBD1 (5 bases). The CDR3 consists of 14 residues. V dropped 7 bases and J dropped 6 bases, with 19 bases sitting between them. Germline V gene sequence: CDR1 MNHNY, CDR2 SVGAGI (reference sequence). The CDR3 is CASKSPQALSEQYF. CDR3 nucleotide sequence: TGTGCCAGCAAAAGTCCACAGGCCCTCTCCGAGCAGTACTTC.